These 3 T cell receptor beta chains were all obtained from the same sample, sequenced in a study of CD8 T cells in Susac syndrome. Reverse transcription of roughly 0.5 to 1 ug RNA was carried out with random hexamers. TCRdb re-called the immunoSEQ multiplex PCR reads through MiXCR, storing one row per CDR3 protein. The sample carries 75,000 to 100,000 distinct CDR3 sequences, 94% recorded once. The material sequenced was CD8+ T cells from PBMCs. Receptors were obtained from a human donor with Susac syndrome.

The V call is TRBV7-2, the J call TRBJ2-6, with unresolved D. Trimming left V 2 bases short and J 13 bases short, with 12 bases between. This CDR3 comprises 13 residues. Germline-derived CDR1 and CDR2 are SGHTA and FQGNSA. The CDR3 loop reads CASSLSGDPVLTF. CDR3 nucleotide sequence: TGTGCCAGCAGCTTATCAGGTGACCCTGTCCTGACTTTC.

The V call is TRBV20-1, the J call TRBJ2-5; weak D call: TRBD2 (5 bases). CDR1 is DFQATT, CDR2 SNEGSKA, per germline (reference sequence). Trimming removed 5 bases at V and 0 bases at J, with 16 bases between. The CDR3 is 15 residues long. CDR3 bases: TGCAGTGCTGATCGCCTGTTGGACTACCAAGAGACCCAGTACTTC. Its protein product is CSADRLLDYQETQYF.

The V and J genes are TRBV12-3 or TRBV12-4 and TRBJ1-2; D unclear. V lost 4 bases, J lost 5 bases, and 5 bases lay in between. This CDR3 is 11 amino acids long. This chain's CDR3 is CASSSLYGYTF. The DNA of the CDR3 is TGTGCCAGCAGTTCTCTATATGGCTACACCTTC.